Sequencing of this TCR beta chain was carried out in a study of T cells in Graves' hyperthyroidism and ophthalmopathy. RNA transcripts yielded amplified TCR beta CDR3 regions. The HTBI primer set drove a first-round RT-PCR of the TCR CDR3. TCRdb re-derived calls from the multiplex PCR reads in MiXCR, one entry per CDR3 protein. This table has about 640,000 distinct CDR3 sequences, over 40% appearing once. Patients showing uncontrolled infection, other autoimmune disease, pregnancy or lactation were ineligible. Per the germline V gene, CDR1 is SNHLY and CDR2 is FYNNEI. Trimming shortened V by 4 bases and J by 1 base, and 13 bases separated the two germline ends. The length of the CDR3 is 15 residues.

The TCR sequence derives from an adult man with Graves' disease, either hyperthyroidism or ophthalmopathy (not recorded which). Sequencing input: peripheral blood or thyroid tissue (not recorded which). The chain employs TRBV2 and TRBJ2-5, with D possibly being TRBD2 (6 bases). The CDR3 region is CASSATSRIQETQYF. As DNA, the CDR3 is TGTGCCAGCAGTGCTACTAGCAGGATCCAAGAGACCCAGTACTTC.